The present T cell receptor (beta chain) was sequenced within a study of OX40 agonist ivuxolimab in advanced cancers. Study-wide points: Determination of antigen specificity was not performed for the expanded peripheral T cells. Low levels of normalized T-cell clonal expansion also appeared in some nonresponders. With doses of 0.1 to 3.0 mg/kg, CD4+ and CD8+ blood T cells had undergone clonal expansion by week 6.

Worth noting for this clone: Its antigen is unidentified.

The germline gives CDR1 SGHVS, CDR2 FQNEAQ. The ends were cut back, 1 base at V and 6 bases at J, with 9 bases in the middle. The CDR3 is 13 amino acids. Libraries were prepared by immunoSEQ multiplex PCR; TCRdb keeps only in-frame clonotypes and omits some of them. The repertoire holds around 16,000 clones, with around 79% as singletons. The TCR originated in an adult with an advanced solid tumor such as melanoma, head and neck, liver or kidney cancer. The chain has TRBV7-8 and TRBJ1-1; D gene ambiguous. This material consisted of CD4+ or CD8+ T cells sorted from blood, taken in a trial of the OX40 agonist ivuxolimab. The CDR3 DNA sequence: TGTGCCAGCAGCTTAGGAGGGTCCGCTGAAGCTTTCTTT. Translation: CASSLGGSAEAFF.